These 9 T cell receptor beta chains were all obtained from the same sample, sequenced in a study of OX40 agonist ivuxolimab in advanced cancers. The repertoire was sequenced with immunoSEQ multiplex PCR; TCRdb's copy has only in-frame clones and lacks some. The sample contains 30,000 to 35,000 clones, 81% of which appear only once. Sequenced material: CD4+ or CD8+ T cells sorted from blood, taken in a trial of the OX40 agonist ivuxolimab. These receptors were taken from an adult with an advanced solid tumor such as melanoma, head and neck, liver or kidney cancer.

In DNA form, the CDR3 reads TGCAGCGTTGAAGGGGGCGCCACCTTCCAAGAGACCCAGTACTTC. Its translation is CSVEGGATFQETQYF. This sequence joins TRBV29-1 and TRBJ2-5; D possibly corresponds to TRBD1 (5 bases). This CDR3 region has 15 residues. V gave up 1 base and J gave up 1 base, with 13 bases separating them. CDR1 and CDR2 (germline): SQVTM, ANQGSEA.

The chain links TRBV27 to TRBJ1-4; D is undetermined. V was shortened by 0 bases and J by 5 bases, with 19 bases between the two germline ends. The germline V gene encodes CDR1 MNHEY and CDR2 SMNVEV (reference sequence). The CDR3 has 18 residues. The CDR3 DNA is TGTGCCAGCAGTTTATCAGTATCTGGTAACCGCGGGAATGAAAAACTGTTTTTT. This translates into CASSLSVSGNRGNEKLFF.

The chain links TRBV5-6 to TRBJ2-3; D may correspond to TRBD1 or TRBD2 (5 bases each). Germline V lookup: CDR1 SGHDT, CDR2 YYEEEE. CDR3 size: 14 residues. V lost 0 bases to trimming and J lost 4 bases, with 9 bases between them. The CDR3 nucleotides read TGTGCCAGCAGCTTGGTGGGGGAGTCAGATACGCAGTATTTT. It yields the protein CASSLVGESDTQYF.

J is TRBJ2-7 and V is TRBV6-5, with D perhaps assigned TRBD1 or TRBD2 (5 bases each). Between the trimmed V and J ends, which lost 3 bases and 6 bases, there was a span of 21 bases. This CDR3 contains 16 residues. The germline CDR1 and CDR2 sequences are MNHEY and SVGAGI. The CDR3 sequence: CASSYLGVVPLAEQYF. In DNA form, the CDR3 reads TGTGCCAGCAGTTATCTGGGGGTCGTCCCTCTTGCCGAGCAGTACTTC.

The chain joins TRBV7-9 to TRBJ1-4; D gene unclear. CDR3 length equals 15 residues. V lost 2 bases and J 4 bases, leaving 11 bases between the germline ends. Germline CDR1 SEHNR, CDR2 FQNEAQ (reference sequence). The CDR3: CASSLSRQFNEKLFF. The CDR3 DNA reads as TGTGCCAGCAGCTTAAGTCGGCAGTTTAATGAAAAACTGTTTTTT.

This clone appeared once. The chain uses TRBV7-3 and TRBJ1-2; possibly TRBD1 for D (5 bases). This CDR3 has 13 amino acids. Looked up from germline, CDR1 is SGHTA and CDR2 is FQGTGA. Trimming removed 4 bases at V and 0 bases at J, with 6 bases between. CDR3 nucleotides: TGTGCCAGCAGCTCGGGACCTAACTATGGCTACACCTTC. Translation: CASSSGPNYGYTF.

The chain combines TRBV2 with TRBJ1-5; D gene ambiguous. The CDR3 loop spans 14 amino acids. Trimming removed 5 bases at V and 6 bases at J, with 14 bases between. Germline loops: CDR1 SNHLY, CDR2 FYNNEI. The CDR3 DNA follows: TGTGCCAGCAGTCCCCTCGGCCCGGGTCAGCCCCAGCATTTT. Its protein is CASSPLGPGQPQHF. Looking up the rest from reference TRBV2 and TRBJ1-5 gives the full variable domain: EPEVTQTPSHQVTQMGQEVILRCVPISNHLYFYWYRQILGQKVEFLVSFYNNEISEKSEIFDDQFSVERPDGSNFTLKIRSTKLEDSAMYFCASSPLGPGQPQHFGDGTRLSIL.

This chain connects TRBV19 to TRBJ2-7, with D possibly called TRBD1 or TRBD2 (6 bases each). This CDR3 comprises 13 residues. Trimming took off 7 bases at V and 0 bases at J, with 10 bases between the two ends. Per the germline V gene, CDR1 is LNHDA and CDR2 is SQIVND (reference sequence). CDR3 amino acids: CASMGGNSYEQYF. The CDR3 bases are TGTGCCAGTATGGGGGGCAACTCCTACGAGCAGTACTTC.

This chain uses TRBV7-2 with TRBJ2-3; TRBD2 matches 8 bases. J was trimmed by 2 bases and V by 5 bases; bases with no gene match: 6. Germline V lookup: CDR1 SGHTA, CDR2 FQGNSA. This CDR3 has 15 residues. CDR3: CASSRSSGSTDTQYF. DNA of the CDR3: TGTGCCAGCAGCCGTTCTAGCGGGTCCACAGATACGCAGTATTTT.